Following are 32 T cell receptor beta chains from one sample sequenced in a study of T cell clusters in autoimmune cytopenias. TRB rearrangements were amplified by touch-down multiplex PCR with mixed TRB-A/B primers. No DNA is given; TCRdb re-called the multiplex PCR reads and lists each CDR3 protein once. The sample's table shows 11,000 or so distinct CDR3 sequences. Roughly 40,000 genome equivalents of blood DNA were amplified for TRB. These data were likewise used in another study, on T cell repertoires in aging, cancer and after chemotherapy.

The sequencing sample was made of peripheral blood. The origin of the receptors is a human donor in good health.

This sequence joins TRBV27 and TRBJ2-7. CDR1 is MNHEY and CDR2 is SMNVEV in the germline V gene (reference sequence). The length of the CDR3 is 14 residues. The CDR3: CASSLGVGTYEQYF.

The chain combines TRBV27 with TRBJ2-1. Germline CDR1 reads MNHEY; CDR2 reads SMNVEV (reference sequence). The CDR3 loop spans 15 amino acids. The CDR3 spells CASSLYRLEYNEQFF.

The V and J genes are TRBV18 and TRBJ2-3; TCRdb names TRBD1, which stays unverified in the absence of DNA. Germline lookup yields CDR1 KGHSH and CDR2 LQKENI. The length of the CDR3 is 17 residues. CDR3 loop: CASSPSFRDRGSDTQYF. The variable domain in full, with the rest retrieved from reference TRBV18 and TRBJ2-3, is NAGVMQNPRHLVRRRGQEARLRCSPMKGHSHVYWYRQLPEEGLKFMVYLQKENIIDESGMPKERFSAEFPKEGPSILRIQQVVRGDSAAYFCASSPSFRDRGSDTQYFGPGTRLTVL.

The chain combines TRBV19 with TRBJ2-7; there is no DNA to check the TCRdb D call of TRBD1. CDR3 size: 12 residues. The V gene's germline CDR1 is LNHDA and CDR2 SQIVND (reference sequence). The CDR3 sequence: CASSPTGGEQYF.

The chain has TRBV30 and TRBJ2-3; TCRdb indicates TRBD2, and absent DNA this call remains unverified. The CDR3 runs 15 residues. From germline, CDR1 is GTSNPN and CDR2 SVGIG (reference sequence). Here the CDR3 reads CAWTRIAGGTDTQYF. Looking up the rest from reference TRBV30 and TRBJ2-3 gives the full variable domain: SQTIHQWPATLVQPVGSPLSLECTVEGTSNPNLYWYRQAAGRGLQLLFYSVGIGQISSEVPQNLSASRPQDRQFILSSKKLLLSDSGFYLCAWTRIAGGTDTQYFGPGTRLTVL.

The rearrangement links TRBV6-1 to TRBJ1-2; TCRdb proposes TRBD1, but this gene call is untestable without DNA. CDR1 is MNHNS and CDR2 is SASEGT in the germline V gene. This CDR3 has 14 amino acids. CDR3 amino acids: CASSEKGGIYGYTF.

This chain uses TRBV12-3 or TRBV12-4 with TRBJ2-5; the D call of TRBD1 rests on TCRdb alone, since no DNA is present to check it. The CDR3 runs 13 residues. The CDR3 loop is CASRPPGAETQYF.

The chain has TRBV6-5 and TRBJ1-2; TCRdb outputs TRBD1, but without DNA this stays unchecked. The CDR3 loop spans 14 amino acids. Germline CDR1 reads MNHEY; CDR2 reads SVGAGI. CDR3 loop: CASSRDGSNYGYTF.

This clonotype is labeled medium-sized based on frequency. The V call is TRBV29-1, the J call TRBJ2-7; as DNA is missing, the TRBD1 call by TCRdb cannot be tested. Germline CDR1 and CDR2: SQVTM and ANQGSEA. This CDR3 is built from 12 residues. The chain's CDR3 is CSVGTGGGEQYF.

The rearrangement links TRBV6-5 to TRBJ1-1; there is no DNA to check the TCRdb D call of TRBD1. The germline V gene encodes CDR1 MNHEY and CDR2 SVGAGI. The CDR3 length is 15 residues. This CDR3 reads CASSYSPGVDPQAFF.

V usage is TRBV6-5 and J usage is TRBJ2-5. CDR1 MNHEY and CDR2 SVGAGI come from the germline V gene. The CDR3 length is 11 residues. CDR3: CASRWGETQYF.

This chain uses TRBV12-3 or TRBV12-4 with TRBJ1-1; the TCRdb call, TRBD1, lacks DNA for checking. The CDR3 covers 14 residues. The CDR3 sequence is CASSLSAGRAEAFF.

The gene calls are TRBV12-3 or TRBV12-4 and TRBJ2-2; the TCRdb D gene call, TRBD1, has no DNA to confirm it. The length of the CDR3 is 14 residues. This CDR3 reads CAQGGGQGTGELFF.

The chain employs TRBV19 and TRBJ1-1; TCRdb gives TRBD1 as the D gene, but with no DNA this cannot be confirmed. Germline loops: CDR1 LNHDA, CDR2 SQIVND (reference sequence). CDR3 length: 16 residues. This chain's CDR3 is CASTPRGTGLNTEAFF.

V is TRBV6-5 and J is TRBJ1-2; TCRdb selects TRBD1, and the lack of DNA leaves this call unchecked. Germline V gene data show CDR1 as MNHEY and CDR2 as SVGAGI. This CDR3 is built from 13 residues. CDR3 region: CASSTGGVYGYTF.

The rearrangement joins TRBV19 to TRBJ1-2; TCRdb selects TRBD1, and the lack of DNA leaves this call unchecked. Germline-derived CDR1 and CDR2 are LNHDA and SQIVND (reference sequence). The CDR3 is 14 amino acids. The CDR3 reads CASSIPTGSDGYTF.

The rearrangement uses TRBV12-3 or TRBV12-4 and TRBJ2-2. The CDR3 spans 14 residues. The CDR3 here is CASILTQNTGELFF.

CDR3 residues: CASSALVGVSGANVLTF. The gene calls are TRBV6-1 and TRBJ2-6. The length of the CDR3 is 17 residues. Germline lookup yields CDR1 MNHNS and CDR2 SASEGT.

V and J are TRBV19 and TRBJ2-1. Germline lookup yields CDR1 LNHDA and CDR2 SQIVND (reference sequence). There are 11 residues in the CDR3. The CDR3 protein is CASSSNNEQFF.

The gene calls are TRBV4-2 and TRBJ1-6; TCRdb returns TRBD1, unconfirmable since there is no DNA. Germline CDR1 is LGHNA and CDR2 is YNFKEQ. This CDR3 contains 16 residues. The CDR3 here is CASSQDGSGVNSPLHF.

This clonotype registers medium-sized by frequency. V usage is TRBV11-3 and J usage is TRBJ2-7; TCRdb outputs TRBD1, but without DNA this stays unchecked. The CDR3 runs to 12 residues. Germline-derived CDR1 and CDR2 are SGHNT and YENEEA. CDR3 protein: CASSPAGGVAYF.

The CDR3 region is CASSIDLFRGSDGYTF. The V and J genes are TRBV19 and TRBJ1-2; TCRdb outputs TRBD1, but without DNA this stays unchecked. Germline assignment: CDR1 LNHDA and CDR2 SQIVND (reference sequence). The CDR3 contains 16 residues. The variable domain in full, with the rest retrieved from reference TRBV19 and TRBJ1-2, is DGGITQSPKYLFRKEGQNVTLSCEQNLNHDAMYWYRQDPGQGLRLIYYSQIVNDFQKGDIAEGYSVSREKKESFPLTVTSAQKNPTAFYLCASSIDLFRGSDGYTFGSGTRLTVV.

CDR3 in amino acids: CASSYRPPTVSQITYEQYF. This chain uses TRBV6-5 with TRBJ2-7; absent DNA, TCRdb's TRBD1 call cannot be checked. Germline CDR1 reads MNHEY; CDR2 reads SVGAGI. This CDR3 is built from 19 residues.

The CDR3 region is CASSPTSGDETQYF. V and J are TRBV18 and TRBJ2-5; lacking DNA, the TRBD2 call made by TCRdb goes unchecked. The V gene's germline CDR1 is KGHSH and CDR2 LQKENI. The CDR3 loop spans 14 amino acids.

This chain uses TRBV11-3 with TRBJ2-1. Germline V gives CDR1 SGHNT, CDR2 YENEEA. The CDR3 runs 14 residues. CDR3 in amino acids: CASSLIGYGNEQFF.

The genes are TRBV11-1 and TRBJ2-4; TCRdb reports TRBD1, a call that lacks DNA to check it against. CDR1 and CDR2 from the germline V gene are SGHAT and FQDESV (reference sequence). The CDR3 is 15 residues long. This CDR3 is CASSPITGTNNIQYF.

V is TRBV30 and J is TRBJ1-4; lacking DNA, the TRBD1 call made by TCRdb goes unchecked. This CDR3 is built from 13 residues. Per germline, CDR1 GTSNPN and CDR2 SVGIG (reference sequence). The CDR3 sequence is CAYAGGVREKLFF.

The CDR3 here is CAWSDGLAGGDTQYF. V and J are TRBV30 and TRBJ2-3; TCRdb proposes TRBD2, but this gene call is untestable without DNA. The CDR3 contains 15 residues. The germline V gene encodes CDR1 GTSNPN and CDR2 SVGIG (reference sequence).

V and J are TRBV4-3 and TRBJ2-7; TCRdb's D gene call, TRBD1, goes unchecked for lack of DNA. The CDR3 has 15 residues. The V gene's germline CDR1 is LGHNA and CDR2 YSLEER. The CDR3 spells CASSQTRDRPYEQYF.

This clonotype is called medium-sized based on its frequency. This sequence joins TRBV6-5 and TRBJ2-1. The CDR3 totals 15 residues. Germline V gives CDR1 MNHEY, CDR2 SVGAGI. CDR3 amino acids: CASSFSETSYNEQFF.

The chain is built from TRBV30 and TRBJ1-2. This CDR3 comprises 11 residues. Germline values: CDR1 GTSNPN, CDR2 SVGIG (reference sequence). The chain's CDR3 is CAWSVTGGYTF.

By frequency, this clonotype is medium-sized. This chain connects TRBV29-1 to TRBJ2-1; TCRdb lists TRBD1, though no DNA is available to test this call. The germline V gene has CDR1 SQVTM and CDR2 ANQGSEA. This CDR3 is built from 13 residues. CDR3 region: CSVDGQGRYEQFF.